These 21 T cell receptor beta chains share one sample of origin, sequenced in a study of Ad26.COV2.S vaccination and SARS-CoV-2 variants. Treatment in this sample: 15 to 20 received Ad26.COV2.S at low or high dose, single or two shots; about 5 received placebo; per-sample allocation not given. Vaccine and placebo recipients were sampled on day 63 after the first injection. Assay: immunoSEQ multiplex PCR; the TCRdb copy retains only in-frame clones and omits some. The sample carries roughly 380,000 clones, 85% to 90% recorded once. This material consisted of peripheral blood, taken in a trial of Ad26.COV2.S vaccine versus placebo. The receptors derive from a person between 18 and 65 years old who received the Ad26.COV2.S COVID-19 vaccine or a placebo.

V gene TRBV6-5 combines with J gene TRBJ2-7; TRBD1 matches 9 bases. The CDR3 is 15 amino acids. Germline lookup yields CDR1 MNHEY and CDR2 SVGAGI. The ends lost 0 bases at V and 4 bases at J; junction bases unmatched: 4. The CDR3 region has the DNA TGTGCCAGCAGTTACTCGGGGACAGGGTTTTACGAGCAGTACTTC. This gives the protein CASSYSGTGFYEQYF.

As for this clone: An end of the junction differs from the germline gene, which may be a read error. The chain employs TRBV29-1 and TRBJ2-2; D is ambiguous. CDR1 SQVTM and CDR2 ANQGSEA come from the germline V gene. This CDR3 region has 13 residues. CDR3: CSVAPRYTGELFF. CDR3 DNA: TGCAGCGTTGCACCCCGATACACGGGGGAGCTGTTTTTT.

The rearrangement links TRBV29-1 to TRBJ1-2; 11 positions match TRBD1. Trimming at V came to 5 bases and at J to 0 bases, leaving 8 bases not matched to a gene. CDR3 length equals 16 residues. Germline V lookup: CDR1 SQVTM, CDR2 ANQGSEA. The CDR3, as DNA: TGCAGCGTTTACACGGGACAGGGGGGAACTAACTATGGCTACACCTTC. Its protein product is CSVYTGQGGTNYGYTF.

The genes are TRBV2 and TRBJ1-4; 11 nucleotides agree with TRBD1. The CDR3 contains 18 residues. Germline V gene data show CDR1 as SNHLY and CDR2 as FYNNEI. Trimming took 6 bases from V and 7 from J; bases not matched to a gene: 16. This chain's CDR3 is CASRFRTGGATIREKLFF. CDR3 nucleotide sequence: TGTGCCAGCAGGTTCCGGACAGGGGGCGCAACCATACGTGAAAAACTGTTTTTT.

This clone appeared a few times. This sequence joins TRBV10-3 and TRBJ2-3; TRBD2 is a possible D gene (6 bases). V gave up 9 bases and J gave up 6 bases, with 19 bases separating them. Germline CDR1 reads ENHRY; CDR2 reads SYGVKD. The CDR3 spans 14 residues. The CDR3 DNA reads TGTGCCATGACTCCTTCGGGGGTCCGGGATACGCAGTATTTT. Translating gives CAMTPSGVRDTQYF.

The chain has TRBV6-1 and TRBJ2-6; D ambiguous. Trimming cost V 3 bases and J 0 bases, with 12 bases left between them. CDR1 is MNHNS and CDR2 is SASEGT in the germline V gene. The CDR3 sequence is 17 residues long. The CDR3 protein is CASSEVSVSSGANVLTF. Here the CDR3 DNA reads TGTGCCAGCAGTGAGGTGTCGGTGAGCTCTGGGGCCAACGTCCTGACTTTC.

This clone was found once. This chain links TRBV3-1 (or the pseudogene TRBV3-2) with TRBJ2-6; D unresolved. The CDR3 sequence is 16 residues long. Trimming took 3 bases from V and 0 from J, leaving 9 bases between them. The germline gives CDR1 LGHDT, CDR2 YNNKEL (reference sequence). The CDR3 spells CASSQGRLSGANVLTF. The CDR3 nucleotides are TGTGCCAGCAGCCAGGGCAGGCTCTCTGGGGCCAACGTCCTGACTTTC.

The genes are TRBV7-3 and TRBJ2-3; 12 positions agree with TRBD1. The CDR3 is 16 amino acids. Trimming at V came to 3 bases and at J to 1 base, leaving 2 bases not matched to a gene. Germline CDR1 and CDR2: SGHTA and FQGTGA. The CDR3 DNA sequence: TGTGCCAGCAGCTTCCGGGACAGGGGGCGCACAGATACGCAGTATTTT. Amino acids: CASSFRDRGRTDTQYF.

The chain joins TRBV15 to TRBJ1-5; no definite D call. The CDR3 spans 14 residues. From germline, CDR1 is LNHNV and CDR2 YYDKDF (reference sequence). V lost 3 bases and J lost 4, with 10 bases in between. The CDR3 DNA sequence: TGTGCCACCAGCAGTAAGGGTTTTAATCAGCCCCAGCATTTT. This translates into CATSSKGFNQPQHF.

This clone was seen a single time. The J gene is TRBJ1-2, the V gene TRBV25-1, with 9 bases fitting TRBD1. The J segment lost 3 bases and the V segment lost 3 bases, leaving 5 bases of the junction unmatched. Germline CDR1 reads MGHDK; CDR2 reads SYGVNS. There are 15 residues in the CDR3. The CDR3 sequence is CASSDRQGGYYGYTF. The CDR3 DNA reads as TGTGCCAGCAGTGATCGACAGGGGGGTTACTATGGCTACACCTTC.

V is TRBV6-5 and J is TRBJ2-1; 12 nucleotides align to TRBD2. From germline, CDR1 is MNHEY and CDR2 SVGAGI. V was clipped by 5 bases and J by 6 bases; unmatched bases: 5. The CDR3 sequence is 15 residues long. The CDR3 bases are TGTGCCAGCAGTACCCGGACTAGCGGGACCAATGAGCAGTTCTTC. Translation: CASSTRTSGTNEQFF.

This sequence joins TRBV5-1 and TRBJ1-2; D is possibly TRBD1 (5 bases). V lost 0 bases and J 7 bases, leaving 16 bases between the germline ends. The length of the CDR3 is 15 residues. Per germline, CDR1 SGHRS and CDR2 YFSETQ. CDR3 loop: CASSLESRVASGYTF. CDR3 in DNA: TGCGCCAGCAGCTTGGAGAGCAGGGTGGCGAGTGGCTACACCTTC. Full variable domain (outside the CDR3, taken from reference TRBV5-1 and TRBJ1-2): KAGVTQTPRYLIKTRGQQVTLSCSPISGHRSVSWYQQTPGQGLQFLFEYFSETQRNKGNFPGRFSGRQFSNSRSEMNVSTLELGDSALYLCASSLESRVASGYTFGSGTRLTVV.

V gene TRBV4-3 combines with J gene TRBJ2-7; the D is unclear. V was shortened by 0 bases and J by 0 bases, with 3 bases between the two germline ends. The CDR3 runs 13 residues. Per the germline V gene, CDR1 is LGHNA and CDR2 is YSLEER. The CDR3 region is CASSQDLSYEQYF. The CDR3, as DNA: TGCGCCAGCAGCCAAGATCTCTCCTACGAGCAGTACTTC.

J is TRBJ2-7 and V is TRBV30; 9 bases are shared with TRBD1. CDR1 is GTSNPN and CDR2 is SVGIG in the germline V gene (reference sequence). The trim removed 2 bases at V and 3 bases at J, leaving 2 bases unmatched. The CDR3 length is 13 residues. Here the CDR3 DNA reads TGTGCCTGGAGTAGGGACAGGGTCTACGAGCAGTACTTC. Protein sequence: CAWSRDRVYEQYF.

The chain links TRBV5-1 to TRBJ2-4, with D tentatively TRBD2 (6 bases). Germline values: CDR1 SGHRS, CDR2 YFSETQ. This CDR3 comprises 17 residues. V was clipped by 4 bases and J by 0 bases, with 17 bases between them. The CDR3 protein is CASSPTREALAKNIQYF. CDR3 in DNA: TGCGCCAGCAGCCCGACGCGGGAAGCCCTAGCCAAAAACATTCAGTACTTC.

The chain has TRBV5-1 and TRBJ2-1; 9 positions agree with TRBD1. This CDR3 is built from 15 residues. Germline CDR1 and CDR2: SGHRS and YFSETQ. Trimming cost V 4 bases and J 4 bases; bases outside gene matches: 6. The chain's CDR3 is CASSLGQGRYNEQFF. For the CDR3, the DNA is TGCGCCAGCAGCCTGGGACAGGGAAGATACAATGAGCAGTTCTTC. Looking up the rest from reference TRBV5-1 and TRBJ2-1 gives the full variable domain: KAGVTQTPRYLIKTRGQQVTLSCSPISGHRSVSWYQQTPGQGLQFLFEYFSETQRNKGNFPGRFSGRQFSNSRSEMNVSTLELGDSALYLCASSLGQGRYNEQFFGPGTRLTVL.

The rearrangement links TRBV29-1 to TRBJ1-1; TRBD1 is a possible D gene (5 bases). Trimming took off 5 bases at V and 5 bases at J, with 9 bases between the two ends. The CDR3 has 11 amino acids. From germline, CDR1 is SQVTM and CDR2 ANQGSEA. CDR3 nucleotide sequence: TGCAGCGTTCACCGGGGGACTGAAGCTTTCTTT. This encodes CSVHRGTEAFF. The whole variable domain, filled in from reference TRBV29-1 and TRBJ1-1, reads SAVISQKPSRDICQRGTSLTIQCQVDSQVTMMFWYRQQPGQSLTLIATANQGSEATYESGFVIDKFPISRPNLTFSTLTVSNMSPEDSSIYLCSVHRGTEAFFGQGTRLTVV.

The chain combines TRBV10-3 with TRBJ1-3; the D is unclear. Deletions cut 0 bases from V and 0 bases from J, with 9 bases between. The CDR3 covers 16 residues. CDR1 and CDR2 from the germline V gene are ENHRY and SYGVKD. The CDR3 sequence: CAISESVQISGNTIYF. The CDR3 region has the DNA TGTGCCATCAGTGAGTCGGTCCAAATCTCTGGAAACACCATATATTTT.

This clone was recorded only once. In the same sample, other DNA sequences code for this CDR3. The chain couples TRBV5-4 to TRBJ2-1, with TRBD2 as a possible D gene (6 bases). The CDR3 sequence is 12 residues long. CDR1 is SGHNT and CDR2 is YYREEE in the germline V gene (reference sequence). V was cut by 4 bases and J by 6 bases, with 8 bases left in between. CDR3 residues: CASSRRGNEQFF. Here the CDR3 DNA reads TGTGCCAGCAGCAGGAGGGGCAATGAGCAGTTCTTC.

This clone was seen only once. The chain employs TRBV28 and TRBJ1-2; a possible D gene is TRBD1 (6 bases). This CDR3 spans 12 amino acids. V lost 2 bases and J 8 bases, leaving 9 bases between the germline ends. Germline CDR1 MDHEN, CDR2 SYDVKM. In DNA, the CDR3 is TGTGCCAGCAGTTTAGGGGGCGCAGGCTACACCTTC. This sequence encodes CASSLGGAGYTF.

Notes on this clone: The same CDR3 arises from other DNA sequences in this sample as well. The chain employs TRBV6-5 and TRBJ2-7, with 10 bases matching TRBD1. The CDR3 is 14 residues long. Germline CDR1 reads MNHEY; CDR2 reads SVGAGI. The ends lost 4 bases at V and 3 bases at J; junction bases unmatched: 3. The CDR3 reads CASSFGQGGYEQYF. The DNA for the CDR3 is TGTGCCAGCAGTTTCGGACAGGGGGGCTACGAGCAGTACTTC.